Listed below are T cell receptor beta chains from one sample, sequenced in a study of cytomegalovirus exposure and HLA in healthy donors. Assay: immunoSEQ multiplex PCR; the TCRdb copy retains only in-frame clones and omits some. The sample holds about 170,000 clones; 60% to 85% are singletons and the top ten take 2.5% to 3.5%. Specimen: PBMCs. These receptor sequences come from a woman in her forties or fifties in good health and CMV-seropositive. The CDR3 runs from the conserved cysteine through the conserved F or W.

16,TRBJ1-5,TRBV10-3,CAISGTGVESNQPQHF
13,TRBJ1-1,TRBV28,CASRLTGNTEAFF
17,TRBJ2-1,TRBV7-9,CASSSPRGSGGYNEQFF
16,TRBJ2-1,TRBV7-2,CASSPRGGRSYNEQFF
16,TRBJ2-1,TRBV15,CATAGGSPPSYNEQFF
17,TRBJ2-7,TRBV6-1,CASSDMGLAVSAYEQYF
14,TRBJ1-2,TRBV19,CASSTNRGNYGYTF
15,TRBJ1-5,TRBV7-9,CASSLWAGGNQPQHF
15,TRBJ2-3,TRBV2,CAMGWASGSTDTQYF
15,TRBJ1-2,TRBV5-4,CASSLRTGGAHAYTF
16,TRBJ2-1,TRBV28,CASSLFPGGLYNEQFF
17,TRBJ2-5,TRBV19,CASSTFVGQGGQETQYF
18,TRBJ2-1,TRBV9,CASSSPRGPPDSYNEQFF
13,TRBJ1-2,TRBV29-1,CSVGQGMDYGYTF
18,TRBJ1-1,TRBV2,CASSEGLGTGQRNTEAFF
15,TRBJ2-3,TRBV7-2,CASSTEGLYTDTQYF
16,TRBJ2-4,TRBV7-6,CASSSPWGGDKNSQYF
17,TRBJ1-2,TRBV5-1,CASSFSGTGGDGNGYTF
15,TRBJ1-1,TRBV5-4,CASSLGGQGDTEAFF
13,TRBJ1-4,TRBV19,CASHRGRNEKLFF
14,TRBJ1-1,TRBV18,CASSSGQVNTEAFF
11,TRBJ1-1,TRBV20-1,CSARGPAEAFF
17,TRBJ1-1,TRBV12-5,CASGLGTSGTMNTEAFF
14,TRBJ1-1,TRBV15,CATSRRQGFTEAFF
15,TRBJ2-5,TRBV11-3,CASGSTTGGPETQYF
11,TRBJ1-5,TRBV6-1,CASSSGQPQHF
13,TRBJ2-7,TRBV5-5,CASSLDPPREQYF
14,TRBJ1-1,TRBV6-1,CASTTGFVNTEAFF
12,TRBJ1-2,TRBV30,CAWKDTTRGYTF
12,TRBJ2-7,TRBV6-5,CASSPGLGEQYF
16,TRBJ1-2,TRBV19,CASTSAGTGAFYGYTF
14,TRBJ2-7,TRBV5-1,CASSTLAGGYEQYF
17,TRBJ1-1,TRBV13,CASSLQRTGLANTEAFF
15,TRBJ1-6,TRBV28,CASSRDRAYNSPLHF
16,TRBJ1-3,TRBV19,CASSTRSLPSGNTIYF
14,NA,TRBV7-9,CASSLVEDNYEQYF
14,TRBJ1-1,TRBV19,CASQPGLFNTEAFF
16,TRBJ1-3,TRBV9,CASSVEAGPSGNTIYF
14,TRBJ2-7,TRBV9,CASGGQGGAYEQYF
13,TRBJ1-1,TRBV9,CASSEGQGSEAFF
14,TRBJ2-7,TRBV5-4,CASSPGQNSYEQYF
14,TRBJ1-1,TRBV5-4,CASSLGLMNTEAFF
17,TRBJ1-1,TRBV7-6,CASSFVGVGIMNTEAFF
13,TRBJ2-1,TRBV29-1,CSGGTGIGNEQFF
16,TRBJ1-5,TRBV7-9,CASSATGGGGNQPQHF
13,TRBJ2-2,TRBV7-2,CASSFWDGEGLFF
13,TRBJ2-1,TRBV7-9,CASSQGGAGGKFF